A single T cell receptor beta chain is shown here with its context. This sample is part of a study of blood T cell repertoires in COVID-19. Trimming at V came to 1 base and at J to 3 bases, leaving 3 bases not matched to a gene. Looked up from germline, CDR1 is SEHNR and CDR2 is FQNEAQ (reference sequence). The CDR3 is 14 amino acids. The protocol was immunoSEQ multiplex PCR, while the TCRdb copy is restricted to in-frame clones and leaves out a portion. The sample has about 240,000 clones, roughly 89% seen once; the top ten hold more than 3.5%. The J gene is TRBJ2-7, the V gene TRBV7-9, with 7 bases matching TRBD1. Input material: PBMCs or T cells enriched from blood (not recorded which). This receptor was obtained from a woman between 25 and 40 years old who had recovered from COVID-19. For the CDR3, the DNA is TGTGCCAGCAGCTTAGGCCCAGGGGGCTACGAGCAGTACTTC. Translation: CASSLGPGGYEQYF. Full variable domain (rest looked up from reference TRBV7-9 and TRBJ2-7): DTGVSQNPRHKITKRGQNVTFRCDPISEHNRLYWYRQTLGQGPEFLTYFQNEAQLEKSRLLSDRFSAERPKGSFSTLEIQRTEQGDSAMYLCASSLGPGGYEQYFGPGTRLTVT.